This TCR beta chain came from a study of cytomegalovirus exposure and HLA in healthy donors. Study background: The roughly 110 validation repertoires were reported in a later analysis to have been generated on the same platform as the approximately 700 first-cohort repertoires.

Overall study findings and caveats: Generally TCR sequences proved uncommon, though certain public TCRs appeared in numerous donors. With high specificity and sensitivity, the classifier reportedly diagnosed cytomegalovirus status. In vitro work confirmed that a few CMV-associated chains recognize CMV antigens.

The repertoire was sequenced with immunoSEQ multiplex PCR; TCRdb's copy has only in-frame clones and lacks some. The repertoire holds under 200,000 clones, with roughly 77% as singletons. Notes on this clone: No antigen is known for it.

Per germline, CDR1 KGHSH and CDR2 LQKENI. The CDR3 has 11 residues. Trimming cost V 3 bases and J 5 bases, with 4 bases left between them. The V call is TRBV18, the J call TRBJ2-5; D not resolved. Sequencing was done on a sample of PBMCs. The TCR was taken from a woman under 40 in good health and CMV-seronegative. Written as DNA, the CDR3 is TGTGCCAGCTCACCTGGCGAGACCCAGTACTTC. It yields the protein CASSPGETQYF.